This record looks at one T cell receptor beta chain sequence and its context. This specimen belongs to a study of blood T cells in healthy people across ages. The second PCR ran roughly 6 to 12 cycles with a sample-barcoded 5' primer and J-beta primers. TCRdb re-called the 5' RACE reads through MiXCR, storing one row per CDR3 protein. The sample consists of fewer than 2 million distinct CDR3 sequences, around 42% of them appearing once. Germline CDR1 is SGDLS and CDR2 is YYNGEE. This CDR3 contains 15 residues. Trimming at V came to 3 bases and at J to 6 bases, leaving 7 bases not matched to a gene. This TCR was recovered from a human donor in good health. Sample: blood. This sequence joins TRBV9 and TRBJ2-1; TRBD2 matches 9 bases. CDR3 nucleotide sequence: TGTGCCAGCAGCGCCAACTGCGGGGGGGCCAATGAGCAGTTCTTC. This gives the protein CASSANCGGANEQFF. The full variable domain, with the rest looked up from reference TRBV9 and TRBJ2-1, is DSGVTQTPKHLITATGQRVTLRCSPRSGDLSVYWYQQSLDQGLQFLIQYYNGEERAKGNILERFSAQQFPDLHSELNLSSLELGDSALYFCASSANCGGANEQFFGPGTRLTVL.